This T cell receptor (beta chain) comes out of a study of T cell repertoires in cytomegalovirus infection. Study-wide context: Both a matching HLA type and CMV infection were indicated by public TCR beta signatures. Study-wide findings and caveats: CMV-specific HLA-C-restricted TCR beta clonotypes dominated the ex vivo response.

The ends lost 0 bases at V and 5 bases at J; junction bases unmatched: 6. The CDR3 consists of 17 residues. Germline CDR1 and CDR2: SGHRS and YFSETQ. There are a few counts of this clonotype. Antigen specificity is unknown. TCRdb reprocessed the reads with MiXCR, giving one entry per CDR3 protein. Altogether approximately 290,000 distinct CDR3 sequences are present, roughly 23% being singletons, with the ten largest covering about 15%. The origin of this receptor is a human donor in good health (CMV status not recorded). Some clones in this sample may be carry-over from other donors' samples. The chain employs TRBV5-1 and TRBJ2-2, with 11 bases matching TRBD2. Sequencing input: PBMCs. The CDR3 DNA reads TGCGCCAGCAGCTTGGCAACTAGCGGGAGTAGAACCGGGGAGCTGTTTTTT. Protein product: CASSLATSGSRTGELFF. The complete variable domain, with remaining parts taken from reference TRBV5-1 and TRBJ2-2, reads KAGVTQTPRYLIKTRGQQVTLSCSPISGHRSVSWYQQTPGQGLQFLFEYFSETQRNKGNFPGRFSGRQFSNSRSEMNVSTLELGDSALYLCASSLATSGSRTGELFFGEGSRLTVL.